What follows is one T cell receptor beta chain and its context. The record originates from a study of identical twins. TCRdb processed the 5' RACE reads anew with MiXCR; each CDR3 protein has one entry. The sample gives roughly 190,000 distinct CDR3 sequences, approximately 15% of which show up once; 40% to 45% is in the top ten. Germline V gene sequence: CDR1 MNHNY, CDR2 SVGAGI (reference sequence). V dropped 5 bases and J dropped 7 bases, with 11 bases sitting between them. The CDR3 extends over 12 amino acids. These data are also associated with another study on T cells expressing NK-cell markers. Per that study: The sorts in several experiments were restricted to alpha-beta TCR T cells by an anti-gamma-delta TCR antibody.

Sequencing used CD8+ T cells sorted from blood. The rearrangement joins TRBV6-6 to TRBJ2-5; D is perhaps TRBD2 (6 bases). This clonotype originated in a woman aged 18-35 years in good health. This chain's CDR3 is CASSGDSATQYF. CDR3 nucleotides: TGTGCCAGCAGTGGGGACTCGGCGACCCAGTACTTC.